The clone carrying this T cell receptor (beta chain) came up a few times. This CDR3 contains 13 residues. The V gene lost 3 bases and the J gene lost 5 bases, with 11 bases spanning the gap. Germline V gene sequence: CDR1 SGHRS, CDR2 YFSETQ. The data stem from a study of response to subunit inactivated influenza vaccine. TCRdb independently ran MiXCR on the RT-PCR reads; one entry per CDR3 protein. The table lists about 540,000 distinct CDR3 sequences, approximately 22% of them singletons. These data were also reused for a study on T cells expressing NK-cell markers. That study reports: The TCR beta cDNA came from 5'RACE template switching with UMIs. More than 5 of the donors carried dominant NKG2C+ clonotypes that took up 1.0-7.0% of their CD8+ T cells.

The rearrangement uses TRBV5-1 and TRBJ2-5, with D possibly being TRBD1 (5 bases). Specimen: CD4+ T cells sorted from PBMCs, collected roughly 12 days after vaccination. The TCR sequence derives from a man aged 45-65 years who received an inactivated influenza vaccine. The CDR3 is CASSWTFGETQYF. The CDR3, as DNA: TGCGCCAGCAGCTGGACATTCGGGGAGACCCAGTACTTC.